This T cell receptor beta chain was identified during a study of T cell repertoires in cytomegalovirus infection. This clonotype has ten or more counts. A single record per CDR3 protein comes from TCRdb applying MiXCR to the reads. The sample has 200,000 to 300,000 distinct CDR3 sequences, 9.1% seen once. Deletions cut 3 bases from V and 4 bases from J, with 15 bases between. The CDR3 is 15 residues long. The material sequenced was PBMCs. This chain joins TRBV12-3 or TRBV12-4 and TRBJ1-2; a possible D gene is TRBD1 (5 bases). This receptor was obtained from a human donor in good health (CMV status not recorded). Some clones in this sample may be carry-over from other donors' samples. The CDR3 region has the DNA TGTGCCAGCAGTTTTAATCAGGGTTTCGGCTATGGCTACACCTTC. This translates into CASSFNQGFGYGYTF.